A selection of T cell receptor beta chains follows, all from one sample in a study of cytomegalovirus exposure and HLA in healthy donors. Data came from immunoSEQ multiplex PCR; TCRdb stores just in-frame clones and leaves some out. The repertoire holds some 170,000 clones, approximately 78% seen once, with 0.96% in the top ten. Input material: PBMCs. These receptors all come from a girl aged 2-10 years in good health and CMV-seropositive. Both conserved end residues are part of each CDR3. The D gene is left open where the match is weak. Clone size, where shown, is once, few, many, or a class for clones that have expanded.

TRBJ2-5 | TRBV5-4 | . | TRBD2 | CASSPSGTSGRAAKTQYF | TGTGCCAGCAGCCCATCCGGGACTAGCGGGAGGGCCGCGAAGACCCAGTACTTC
TRBJ1-1 | TRBV19 | . | TRBD1 | CASSPRQGLDTEAFF | TGTGCCAGTAGTCCCCGACAGGGACTGGACACTGAAGCTTTCTTT
TRBJ1-5 | TRBV7-6 | . | TRBD1 | CASSPRRRDRGGGQPQHF | TGTGCCAGCAGCCCAAGGCGGAGGGACAGGGGAGGAGGTCAGCCCCAGCATTTT
TRBJ2-2 | TRBV5-4 | . | . | CASSLGATGELFF | TGTGCCAGCAGCTTGGGCGCAACCGGGGAGCTGTTTTTT
TRBJ1-3 | TRBV18 | . | . | CASSPPGPTSGNTIYF | TGTGCCAGCTCACCCCCGGGTCCTACGTCGGGAAACACCATATATTTT
TRBJ2-1 | TRBV2 | . | . | CASKARQADNEQFF | TGTGCCAGCAAAGCCAGGCAAGCGGACAATGAGCAGTTCTTC
TRBJ1-4 | TRBV28 | . | . | CASSPGPFSRGEKLFF | TGTGCCAGCAGTCCCGGGCCCTTTAGTAGGGGAGAAAAACTGTTTTTT
TRBJ2-3 | TRBV7-8 | . | TRBD2 | CASSSAGGFKDTQYF | TGTGCCAGCAGCTCGGCGGGGGGGTTTAAAGATACGCAGTATTTT
TRBJ2-7 | TRBV28 | medium-sized | TRBD2 | CASRSYTSGSSGEQYF | TGTGCCAGCAGGTCTTACACTAGCGGGAGTTCAGGGGAGCAGTACTTC
TRBJ1-5 | TRBV6-1 | few | TRBD1 | CASSEARETGGQPQHF | TGTGCCAGCAGTGAAGCGCGAGAGACAGGGGGACAGCCCCAGCATTTT
TRBJ2-5 | TRBV5-5 | . | . | CASSLARGETQYF | TGTGCCAGCAGCTTGGCCAGGGGAGAGACCCAGTACTTC